This TCR beta chain was recorded in a study of human T cells and chemical hapten exposure. As for the study in general: Patch testing was performed with 0.01% DPC on the upper back, with reading at 6 days.

TCRdb independently ran MiXCR on the RACE reads; one entry per CDR3 protein. The table records a few hundred thousand distinct CDR3 sequences, approximately 7.5% of them present only once. This clonotype appeared many times. The germline V and J ends were trimmed by 3 bases and 4 bases, with 7 bases remaining between them. The CDR3 covers 12 residues. Looked up from germline, CDR1 is SGDLS and CDR2 is YYNGEE. Described time point: pre-sensitization, week 0. Described treatment: therapeutic diphenylcyclopropenone sensitization with weekly scalp DPC. The TCR was taken from a man between 18 and 29 years old with alopecia areata. Some clones in this sample may be carry-over from other donors' samples. The rearrangement links TRBV9 to TRBJ1-2; D not certain. The sample consisted of whole blood, taken in connection with sensitization to the hapten diphenylcyclopropenone (DPC). CDR3 nucleotides: TGTGCCAGCAGCGAAGGGCCCTATGGCTACACCTTC. Residues: CASSEGPYGYTF.